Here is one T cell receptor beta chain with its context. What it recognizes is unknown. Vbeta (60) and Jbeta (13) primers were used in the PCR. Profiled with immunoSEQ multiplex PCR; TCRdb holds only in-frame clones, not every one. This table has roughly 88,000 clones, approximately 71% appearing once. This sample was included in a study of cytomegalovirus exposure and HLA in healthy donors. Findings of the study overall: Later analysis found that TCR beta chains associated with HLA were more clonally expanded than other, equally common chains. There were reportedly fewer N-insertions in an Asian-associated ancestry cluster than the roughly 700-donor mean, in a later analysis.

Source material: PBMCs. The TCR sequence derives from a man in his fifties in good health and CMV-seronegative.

The CDR3 spells CASSLRRGNTEAFF. CDR3 coding DNA: TGTGCCAGCAGCTTGCGGAGAGGGAACACTGAAGCTTTCTTT. The genes are TRBV11-3 and TRBJ1-1, with D unresolved. V shed 3 bases and J shed 1 base, with 9 bases lying between them. The CDR3 covers 14 residues. Germline V CDR1 and CDR2: SGHNT, YENEEA. The full variable domain, rest sourced from reference TRBV11-3 and TRBJ1-1, is EAGVVQSPRYKIIEKKQPVAFWCNPISGHNTLYWYLQNLGQGPELLIRYENEEAVDDSQLPKDRFSAERLKGVDSTLKIQPAELGDSAVYLCASSLRRGNTEAFFGQGTRLTVV.